This TCR beta chain was found in a study of T cells after yellow fever vaccination (dated by TCRdb to the late 2010s). As for the study more broadly: Libraries from fractions with low cell numbers were prepared with the SMART-Seq v4 Ultra Low Input RNA kit. To track T-cell clones before and after primary and booster YFV17D yellow fever vaccination, bulk TCR alpha and beta repertoires were sequenced longitudinally. Two healthy male donors, one aged 18 to 30 and one aged 30 to 39 years, were included in the cohort. Bulk PBMC replicates and cell subsets were isolated from blood drawn at multiple timepoints before and after both primary and secondary immunization.

Here is what the overall study found, with its caveats: A small share of clonotypes occurred in both CD4 and CD8 compartments, likely arising from convergent recombination. Computational filtering was needed because FACS-sorted repertoires could contain abundant contaminating clonotypes from the bulk population. The secondary T-cell response was found to be weaker but faster than the primary response, with a peak reached on day 5 rather than on day 15. Only a couple of donors were included in the study, so the extent to which the findings can be generalized is limited. Most clones expanded after primary vaccination were re-detected after the booster (almost 97% of CD4 and approximately 89% of CD8), suggesting broad memory maintenance.

The CDR3, cysteine through phenylalanine, is 16 amino acids long. Just the 48-base CDR3 DNA is kept, in frame starting at base 1. The germline ends are 18 bases apart after V is trimmed by 0 bases and J by 7 bases. CDR1 and CDR2, looked up from the germline V gene (reference sequence), are SEHNR and FQNEAQ. Sequencing relied on an Illumina NovaSeq 6000. TCR cDNA was made using 5'RACE template switching, a step that added a universal primer site and unique molecular identifiers. Priming of cDNA synthesis was performed from both the TCR alpha and TCR beta constant segments. Library amplification used two PCR steps, and the second PCR step added sample barcodes and sequencing adapters. Sequencing of libraries was performed on Illumina HiSeq 2500 (2x100 bp) or NovaSeq (2x150 bp). The study's own analysis went as follows. MIGEC handled demultiplexing of reads and collapsing into UMI consensus sequences, while MiXCR performed V(D)J alignment. Vaccine-responding clonotypes were defined with edgeR using replicate PBMC samples, requiring FDR below 0.01 and a log2 fold change above 5 up to day 15. Each bulk clonotype received a CD4 or CD8 identity based on whether the sequenced CD4 or CD8 repertoire contained that clonotype at higher abundance. The raw public reads went through TCRdb reprocessing: fastp at Q25, MiXCR clone calling, in-frame beta chains kept. A single entry per CDR3 protein holds the most common genes and DNA from its merged rows. These V and J calls originate from TCRdb's pipeline instead of the authors' own analysis. The sample yields under 200,000 distinct CDR3 sequences; 8% to 13% were counted once. Less than 40% of the sample is held by the ten biggest clonotypes.

Per the publication, the treatment or condition label means: live attenuated yellow fever vaccine strain. A standard Ficoll-Paque protocol was used to isolate PBMCs from peripheral blood. Dynabeads CD4 and CD8 positive selection kits were used to isolate the CD4 and CD8 T-cell fractions. TriZol was used to extract RNA from bulk PBMCs, CD4 and CD8 fractions, and dextramer-positive and dextramer-negative fractions. This clonotype was counted once. Which antigen it targets is not known. This could be a read error, since a much larger clone is one nucleotide away. Sequenced material: CD8+ T cells sorted from PBMCs, taken 15 days after the yellow fever booster vaccination. The receptor comes from a young man who received the YFV17D yellow fever vaccine. The sequence links TRBV7-9 to TRBJ2-5; D gene: possibly TRBD1, on 6 matching bases. The nucleotide sequence reads TGTGCCAGCAGCTTAGCCCTGGTAGGGGGAATAGTGACCCAGTACTTC. Translated, it reads CASSLALVGGIVTQYF.